These 21 T cell receptor beta chains originate from one sample sequenced in a study of regulatory T cells in long-lasting Graves disease. Building of the TCR beta libraries involved iRepertoire HTBI primers and Arm-PCR of CDR3 regions. TCRdb analysed the multiplex PCR reads with MiXCR anew, one entry per CDR3 protein. The sample holds 350,000 to 500,000 distinct CDR3 sequences; about 17% are singletons and the top ten take around 10%. Stated time point: newly diagnosed GD, antithyroid drugs for less than 3 months. Isolated PBMC RNA provided the starting material for the TCR library. These data also formed part of another study, on T cells in Graves' hyperthyroidism and ophthalmopathy.

The sample here was peripheral blood mononuclear cells (PBMCs), taken at new diagnosis, from a patient treated with antithyroid drugs. The receptors originated from a woman in her twenties or thirties with Graves disease.

This chain uses TRBV28 with TRBJ1-2, with TRBD1 matching over 7 bases. The V gene end was trimmed by 6 bases and the J gene end by 7 bases; junction bases not matched to a gene: 20. CDR1 and CDR2 (germline): MDHEN, SYDVKM. This CDR3 spans 17 amino acids. CDR3 in amino acids: CASSHRDSKGTEGGYTF. In nucleotides, the CDR3 is TGTGCCAGCAGCCATCGGGACAGCAAGGGAACAGAGGGTGGCTACACCTTC.

In its sample, this clonotype was seen many times. V and J are TRBV5-1 and TRBJ2-1; D gene unclear. CDR1 is SGHRS, CDR2 YFSETQ, per germline. There are 16 residues in the CDR3. Trimming removed 6 bases from V and 0 bases from J, with 16 bases in between. The CDR3 spells CASTEYGVGSYNEQFF. The CDR3, as DNA: TGCGCCAGCACCGAATATGGGGTTGGCTCCTACAATGAGCAGTTCTTC.

This clonotype was seen a handful of times. Possible read error: a much larger clone is one base away. This chain joins TRBV20-1 and TRBJ2-2; 7 nucleotides match TRBD1. Germline values: CDR1 DFQATT, CDR2 SNEGSKA (reference sequence). V was pared by 2 bases and J by 6 bases, with 9 bases of the junction left unmatched. This CDR3 region has 15 residues. The chain's CDR3 is CSARSGQTYAGELFF. The CDR3 bases are TGCAGTGCTAGATCGGGACAGACCTACGCCGGGGAGCTGTTTTTT.

This clonotype came up many times. J is TRBJ2-7 and V is TRBV28; D remains ambiguous. Germline V gene sequence: CDR1 MDHEN, CDR2 SYDVKM. The CDR3 is 12 amino acids. V gave up 5 bases and J gave up 3 bases, with 8 bases separating them. CDR3: CASSRVNYEQYF. The CDR3 bases are TGTGCCAGCAGTCGGGTCAACTACGAGCAGTACTTC.

This clonotype has at least ten counts. The rearrangement joins TRBV3-1 to TRBJ2-7; no definite D call. Germline V CDR1 and CDR2: LGHDT, YNNKEL (reference sequence). The CDR3 runs to 17 residues. V lost 0 bases and J lost 0, with 15 bases in between. The CDR3 region has the DNA TGTGCCAGCAGCCAAGACCGGTTTGGGGTGGGCTCCTACGAGCAGTACTTC. Protein: CASSQDRFGVGSYEQYF.

This clonotype showed up many times. The rearrangement joins TRBV9 to TRBJ2-1; tentatively, D is TRBD2 (6 bases). V lost 2 bases to trimming and J lost 9 bases, with 12 bases between them. The CDR3 is made up of 13 amino acids. Germline CDR1 reads SGDLS; CDR2 reads YYNGEE. CDR3 amino acids: CASSVAGSVEQFF. CDR3 nucleotides: TGTGCCAGCAGCGTCGCGGGGAGTGTTGAGCAGTTCTTC. Full variable domain (outside the CDR3, taken from reference TRBV9 and TRBJ2-1): DSGVTQTPKHLITATGQRVTLRCSPRSGDLSVYWYQQSLDQGLQFLIQYYNGEERAKGNILERFSAQQFPDLHSELNLSSLELGDSALYFCASSVAGSVEQFFGPGTRLTVL.

In its sample, this clonotype was seen once. V and J are TRBV5-1 and TRBJ2-6; 9 nucleotides line up with TRBD1. Germline assignment: CDR1 SGHRS and CDR2 YFSETQ. CDR3 length equals 16 residues. V lost 7 bases and J lost 2; bases outside the gene matches: 7. In DNA, the CDR3 is TGCGCCAGCGCTCAGACAGGGGGTGCTGGGGCCAACGTCCTGACTTTC. Translation gives CASAQTGGAGANVLTF.

This clonotype was detected only a few times. The rearrangement uses TRBV9 and TRBJ1-6; D gene uncertain. This CDR3 comprises 17 residues. Looked up from germline, CDR1 is SGDLS and CDR2 is YYNGEE. The ends were cut back, 0 bases at V and 3 bases at J, with 13 bases in the middle. The DNA for the CDR3 is TGTGCCAGCAGCGTAGACTCCCGGGGAGGCTATAATTCACCCCTCCACTTT. Encoded protein: CASSVDSRGGYNSPLHF.

This clonotype was picked up many times. The chain couples TRBV20-1 to TRBJ2-7; maybe TRBD1 (6 bases). Trimming shortened V by 4 bases and J by 3 bases, and 13 bases separated the two germline ends. Germline V lookup: CDR1 DFQATT, CDR2 SNEGSKA (reference sequence). The CDR3 totals 13 residues. CDR3 nucleotides: TGCAGTGCTAACCGGGACACCAGCTACGAGCAGTACTTC. As protein: CSANRDTSYEQYF.

The chain links TRBV6-9 to TRBJ1-4, with 7 bases fitting TRBD1. The CDR3 is 15 amino acids. V dropped 4 bases and J dropped 0; count of bases not matched to a gene: 2. Per the germline V gene, CDR1 is MNHGY and CDR2 is SVAAGI. CDR3 nucleotides: TGTGCCAGCAGTTCCACAGGGGCAACTAATGAAAAACTGTTTTTT. This sequence encodes CASSSTGATNEKLFF.

The chain is built from TRBV6-5 and TRBJ2-7, with TRBD1 as a possible D gene (7 bases). This CDR3 is 16 amino acids long. Looked up from germline, CDR1 is MNHEY and CDR2 is SVGAGI. Deletions cut 1 base from V and 1 base from J, with 14 bases between. In DNA, the CDR3 is TGTGCCAGCAGTTACTTCGGGCAGGGGGGTTCCTACGAGCAGTACTTC. Its translation: CASSYFGQGGSYEQYF.

The CDR3 DNA reads TGTGCCAGCAGCTTGGTTTGGCCAGCCACAGATACGCAGTATTTT. Its translation is CASSLVWPATDTQYF. The chain uses TRBV5-5 and TRBJ2-3; D gene uncertain. In germline, CDR1 is SGHKS, CDR2 YYEKEE (reference sequence). V dropped 0 bases and J dropped 2 bases, with 10 bases sitting between them. The CDR3 length is 15 residues. The complete variable domain, with remaining parts taken from reference TRBV5-5 and TRBJ2-3, reads DAGVTQSPTHLIKTRGQQVTLRCSPISGHKSVSWYQQVLGQGPQFIFQYYEKEERGRGNFPDRFSARQFPNYSSELNVNALLLGDSALYLCASSLVWPATDTQYFGPGTRLTVL.

The CDR3 loop reads CASTGGRAGETQYF. CDR3 nucleotide sequence: TGTGCCAGCACTGGCGGGAGGGCCGGGGAGACCCAGTACTTC. The rearrangement joins TRBV2 to TRBJ2-5, with TRBD2 matching over 9 bases. Trimming took 7 bases from V and 5 from J; bases not matched to a gene: 8. The CDR3 totals 14 residues. Germline CDR1 SNHLY, CDR2 FYNNEI.

This clonotype was detected once. Since a much larger clone is just one base distant, this may be a read error. The rearrangement joins TRBV5-1 to TRBJ2-7; D assignment may be TRBD1 or TRBD2 (5 bases each). This CDR3 comprises 16 residues. V was trimmed by 1 base and J by 2 bases, leaving 16 bases between them. Germline CDR1 reads SGHRS; CDR2 reads YFSETQ. The DNA for the CDR3 is TGCGCCAGCAGCTTGACTCTCGGCCGGGGACCCTACGAGCAGTACTTC. Translation: CASSLTLGRGPYEQYF.

This clonotype came up many times. The rearrangement links TRBV7-3 to TRBJ2-1, with 7 bases aligning to TRBD2. J lost 9 bases, V lost 5 bases, and 13 bases had no gene match. The CDR3 extends over 15 amino acids. The germline CDR1 and CDR2 sequences are SGHTA and FQGTGA. DNA for the CDR3: TGTGCCAGCAGCCACGCTAGCGGATGGTCGGGTGAGCAGTTCTTC. Translation gives CASSHASGWSGEQFF.

This clonotype was seen only once. The rearrangement joins TRBV20-1 to TRBJ1-1; 7 bases agree with TRBD1. V gave up 5 bases and J gave up 0 bases; unmatched junction bases: 3. The CDR3 runs 13 residues. Germline V gives CDR1 DFQATT, CDR2 SNEGSKA (reference sequence). CDR3 in DNA: TGCAGTGCTCCTGGACAGGTGAACACTGAAGCTTTCTTT. Protein sequence: CSAPGQVNTEAFF.

This clonotype was seen at least ten times. This rearrangement joins TRBV5-1 to TRBJ1-5, with D unresolved. Germline loops: CDR1 SGHRS, CDR2 YFSETQ. The CDR3 runs to 13 residues. V shed 0 bases and J shed 5 bases, with 6 bases lying between them. Here the CDR3 reads CASSLAVDQPQHF. In nucleotides, the CDR3 is TGCGCCAGCAGCTTGGCGGTTGATCAGCCCCAGCATTTT.

Notes on this clonotype: Relative to the germline gene, one junction end is altered; a read error may explain this. The chain links TRBV28 to TRBJ2-2; D perhaps matches TRBD1 (6 bases). The CDR3 is 13 residues long. Per germline, CDR1 MDHEN and CDR2 SYDVKM. CDR3 amino acids: CVSSLTGTGELFF. CDR3 in DNA: TGTGTCAGCAGCCTCACAGGGACCGGGGAGCTGTTTTTT.

V usage is TRBV7-6 and J usage is TRBJ2-3; D possibly uses TRBD1 or TRBD2 (5 bases each). Trimming removed 3 bases at V and 1 base at J, with 11 bases between. This CDR3 region has 15 residues. Per germline, CDR1 SGHVS and CDR2 FNYEAQ. CDR3 bases: TGTGCCAGCAGCTTGGGACCCACTCGCACAGATACGCAGTATTTT. This sequence encodes CASSLGPTRTDTQYF.

This clonotype showed up many times. V usage is TRBV29-1 and J usage is TRBJ2-7, with TRBD2 identical over 11 bases. CDR1 SQVTM and CDR2 ANQGSEA come from the germline V gene. Germline trimming cut 5 bases from V and 7 bases from J; bases unmatched to any gene: 7. The CDR3 spans 13 residues. CDR3 loop: CSVIRLAGGEQYF. DNA for the CDR3: TGCAGCGTTATCAGGCTAGCGGGAGGAGAGCAGTACTTC.

This clonotype was counted at least ten times. The chain uses TRBV6-2 or TRBV6-3 and TRBJ2-3; TRBD2 matches 11 bases. Germline CDR1 reads MNHEY; CDR2 reads SVGEGT. With 5 bases clipped from V and 6 bases from J, the junction kept 10 bases outside the gene matches. The CDR3 is made up of 16 amino acids. The chain's CDR3 is CASSPLAGGSPDTQYF. CDR3 nucleotide sequence: TGTGCCAGCAGTCCGCTAGCGGGAGGTTCTCCGGATACGCAGTATTTT.